These 24 T cell receptor beta chains originate from one sample sequenced in a study of TIL therapy for anti-PD-1-resistant metastatic lung cancer. Documented time point: pre-treatment sample, taken before nivolumab and TIL therapy. The libraries were made with immunoSEQ v3. Sequenced by immunoSEQ multiplex PCR; TCRdb stores in-frame clones only, minus some. This table holds 20,000 to 25,000 clones, just over 70% found once. The sample consisted of blood, taken at baseline. The origin of the receptors is a person aged 25 to 85 with non-small cell lung cancer.

This clone was counted a single time. The chain is built from TRBV5-1 and TRBJ2-1; 7 nucleotides line up with TRBD1. CDR3 size: 16 residues. Trimming removed 5 bases from V and 3 bases from J; junction bases left unmatched: 11. CDR1 SGHRS and CDR2 YFSETQ come from the germline V gene. The CDR3 is CASRLNTGVNYNEQFF. In DNA form, the CDR3 reads TGCGCCAGCAGACTGAACACAGGGGTAAACTACAATGAGCAGTTCTTC.

This chain connects TRBV19 to TRBJ2-1; 9 bases line up with TRBD2. J gave up 6 bases and V 0 bases, and 3 bases lay outside the gene matches. CDR1 and CDR2 (germline): LNHDA, SQIVND (reference sequence). The CDR3 spans 15 residues. The DNA for the CDR3 is TGTGCCAGTAGTATAGATCTAGCGGGACTCAATGAGCAGTTCTTC. The encoded protein is CASSIDLAGLNEQFF.

This clone was seen a handful of times. This chain joins TRBV7-9 and TRBJ2-2, with D uncertain. V shed 5 bases and J shed 1 base, with 5 bases lying between them. This CDR3 has 13 amino acids. CDR1 is SEHNR and CDR2 is FQNEAQ in the germline V gene (reference sequence). The CDR3 here is CASSQQNTGELFF. DNA of the CDR3: TGTGCCAGCAGCCAACAGAACACCGGGGAGCTGTTTTTT.

Only one count was recorded for this clone. This chain uses TRBV6-2 or TRBV6-3 with TRBJ1-5, with D perhaps matching TRBD1 (5 bases). In germline, CDR1 is MNHEY, CDR2 SVGEGT. V was pared by 4 bases and J by 0 bases, with 16 bases between. The CDR3 covers 17 residues. This CDR3 is CASSSPRGPYSNQPQHF. CDR3 coding DNA: TGTGCCAGCAGTTCCCCGAGGGGCCCTTATAGCAATCAGCCCCAGCATTTT.

This chain connects TRBV7-3 to TRBJ1-4; D unclear. The V gene lost 5 bases and the J gene lost 2 bases, with 9 bases spanning the gap. This CDR3 is 14 amino acids long. Germline CDR1 and CDR2: SGHTA and FQGTGA. The CDR3 DNA follows: TGTGCCAGCAGCCAAGGAGGGACTAATGAAAAACTGTTTTTT. Protein sequence: CASSQGGTNEKLFF. Together with reference TRBV7-3 and TRBJ1-4, the CDR3 gives the full variable domain: GAGVSQTPSNKVTEKGKYVELRCDPISGHTALYWYRQSLGQGPEFLIYFQGTGAADDSGLPNDRFFAVRPEGSVSTLKIQRTERGDSAVYLCASSQGGTNEKLFFGSGTQLSVL.

The chain is built from TRBV3-1 (or the pseudogene TRBV3-2) and TRBJ2-1, with TRBD2 identical over 9 bases. J lost 2 bases, V lost 6 bases, and 5 bases had no gene match. This CDR3 is built from 15 residues. CDR1 is LGHDT, CDR2 YNNKEL, per germline (reference sequence). Here the CDR3 DNA reads TGTGCCAGCAGGTTAGCGGGAGTGACCTACAATGAGCAGTTCTTC. The encoded protein is CASRLAGVTYNEQFF.

The chain combines TRBV28 with TRBJ1-6; the match to TRBD1 covers 8 bases. This CDR3 comprises 16 residues. Per the germline V gene, CDR1 is MDHEN and CDR2 is SYDVKM. V was pared by 6 bases and J by 6 bases, with 10 bases of the junction left unmatched. The CDR3 nucleotides are TGTGCCAGCAGGACGTTTAGGACAGGGCTTAATTCACCCCTCCACTTT. It encodes CASRTFRTGLNSPLHF. Full variable domain (outside the CDR3, taken from reference TRBV28 and TRBJ1-6): DVKVTQSSRYLVKRTGEKVFLECVQDMDHENMFWYRQDPGLGLRLIYFSYDVKMKEKGDIPEGYSVSREKKERFSLILESASTNQTSMYLCASRTFRTGLNSPLHFGNGTRLTVT.

The J gene is TRBJ1-2, the V gene TRBV7-9, with D uncertain. This CDR3 is built from 14 residues. Germline loops: CDR1 SEHNR, CDR2 FQNEAQ (reference sequence). Trimming took off 1 base at V and 2 bases at J, with 8 bases between the two ends. The CDR3 reads CASSLGGVNYGYTF. The CDR3 region has the DNA TGTGCCAGCAGCTTAGGTGGGGTGAACTATGGCTACACCTTC.

This clone was seen a single time. The chain carries TRBV10-3 and TRBJ1-2; D is unresolved. The CDR3 sequence is 16 residues long. Germline CDR1 reads ENHRY; CDR2 reads SYGVKD. Trimming removed 0 bases at V and 5 bases at J, with 16 bases between. DNA for the CDR3: TGTGCCATCAGTGAGTCGAAGGCAGTTAAATGGTATGGCTACACCTTC. It is translated as CAISESKAVKWYGYTF.

This sequence joins TRBV21-1 and TRBJ2-7. TRBV21-1 is given as a pseudogene. CDR3 length: 16 residues. The CDR3 DNA follows: TGTGCCAGCAGCAGTCAAGGTTCGGCCAAAAGTCACGAGCAGTACTTC. Translating it yields CASSSQGSAKSHEQYF.

This clone was counted between two and nine times. The rearrangement joins TRBV5-1 to TRBJ1-1; tentatively, D is TRBD1 (5 bases). The CDR3 is 13 residues long. The germline V and J ends were trimmed by 4 bases and 6 bases, with 13 bases remaining between them. The V gene's germline CDR1 is SGHRS and CDR2 YFSETQ. The CDR3 DNA follows: TGCGCCAGCAGCGTTGGGACGGCTGCTGAAGCTTTCTTT. Its translation: CASSVGTAAEAFF.

The chain has TRBV7-2 and TRBJ2-1, with TRBD1 as a possible D gene (6 bases). With 5 bases removed from V and 2 bases from J, the gap between germline ends came to 16 bases. Germline CDR1 SGHTA, CDR2 FQGNSA. The CDR3 covers 16 residues. The CDR3 protein is CASSAQPRGTYNEQFF. CDR3 bases: TGTGCCAGCAGCGCCCAACCCAGGGGCACCTACAATGAGCAGTTCTTC.

This chain connects TRBV18 to TRBJ2-3; no definite D call. This CDR3 is built from 14 residues. CDR1 is KGHSH and CDR2 is LQKENI in the germline V gene. Trimming shortened V by 0 bases and J by 0 bases, and 4 bases separated the two germline ends. DNA for the CDR3: TGTGCCAGCTCACCACCGGGTAGCACAGATACGCAGTATTTT. This gives the protein CASSPPGSTDTQYF.

The chain combines TRBV5-1 with TRBJ1-4; 7 nucleotides align to TRBD1. The ends lost 4 bases at V and 4 bases at J; junction bases unmatched: 7. Looked up from germline, CDR1 is SGHRS and CDR2 is YFSETQ. CDR3 size: 15 residues. Here the CDR3 DNA reads TGCGCCAGCAGCGGGATGACAGGGAATAATGAAAAACTGTTTTTT. This codes for CASSGMTGNNEKLFF.

V is TRBV7-8 and J is TRBJ1-4; no clear D gene. Germline V gene data show CDR1 as SGHVS and CDR2 as FQNEAQ. The ends were cut back, 1 base at V and 2 bases at J, with 11 bases in the middle. CDR3 length equals 16 residues. The CDR3 here is CASSLEGSGTNEKLFF. The CDR3 nucleotides are TGTGCCAGCAGCTTAGAAGGGAGCGGCACTAATGAAAAACTGTTTTTT.

V and J are TRBV4-2 and TRBJ1-2, with 9 bases fitting TRBD1. Per the germline V gene, CDR1 is LGHNA and CDR2 is YNFKEQ. The CDR3 loop spans 15 amino acids. V lost 3 bases and J lost 5; bases outside the gene matches: 7. In DNA form, the CDR3 reads TGTGCCAGCAGCCACCCGGGACAGGGCTTATATGGCTACACCTTC. Protein sequence: CASSHPGQGLYGYTF.

The J gene is TRBJ1-5, the V gene TRBV3-1 (or the pseudogene TRBV3-2), with D unclear. Trimming stripped 0 bases from V and 6 bases from J, with 6 bases between. Germline V gives CDR1 LGHDT, CDR2 YNNKEL (reference sequence). The CDR3 is 13 residues long. The DNA for the CDR3 is TGTGCCAGCAGCCAAGATCTGGGTCAGCCCCAGCATTTT. Protein product: CASSQDLGQPQHF.

CDR3: CSLSGFSTDTQYF. As DNA, the CDR3 is TGCAGCCTATCCGGGTTTTCCACAGATACGCAGTATTTT. This sequence joins TRBV29-1 and TRBJ2-3; D remains ambiguous. With 8 bases removed from V and 2 bases from J, the gap between germline ends came to 14 bases. This CDR3 is built from 13 residues. The V gene's germline CDR1 is SQVTM and CDR2 ANQGSEA.

This chain links TRBV19 with TRBJ2-2; 8 bases align to TRBD1. Trimming removed 7 bases from V and 6 bases from J; junction bases left unmatched: 7. Germline values: CDR1 LNHDA, CDR2 SQIVND (reference sequence). This CDR3 has 14 amino acids. In DNA form, the CDR3 reads TGTGCCAGTACTTCAGACAGGGGATCCGGGGAGCTGTTTTTT. This gives the protein CASTSDRGSGELFF. The complete variable domain, with remaining parts taken from reference TRBV19 and TRBJ2-2, reads DGGITQSPKYLFRKEGQNVTLSCEQNLNHDAMYWYRQDPGQGLRLIYYSQIVNDFQKGDIAEGYSVSREKKESFPLTVTSAQKNPTAFYLCASTSDRGSGELFFGEGSRLTVL.

The genes are TRBV9 and TRBJ2-1; D gene uncertain. Germline CDR1 is SGDLS and CDR2 is YYNGEE. V was trimmed by 0 bases and J by 10 bases, leaving 14 bases between them. CDR3 length: 14 residues. This chain's CDR3 is CASSVGTSVGEQFF. CDR3 DNA: TGTGCCAGCAGCGTAGGGACCTCAGTCGGGGAGCAGTTCTTC.

V usage is TRBV7-8 and J usage is TRBJ2-3; unclear D gene. Deletions cut 5 bases from V and 5 bases from J, with 5 bases between. Germline V gives CDR1 SGHVS, CDR2 FQNEAQ. The CDR3 totals 11 residues. The chain's CDR3 is CASSPRDTQYF. The CDR3 DNA is TGTGCCAGCAGCCCTCGAGATACGCAGTATTTT.

The chain employs TRBV6-5 and TRBJ2-7, with 9 nucleotides matching TRBD2. Germline lookup yields CDR1 MNHEY and CDR2 SVGAGI. The CDR3 is 14 amino acids. The J segment lost 0 bases and the V segment lost 6 bases, leaving 3 bases of the junction unmatched. CDR3 region: CASRETSGSYEQYF. The CDR3 DNA reads TGTGCCAGCAGGGAGACTAGCGGCTCCTACGAGCAGTACTTC.

The chain couples TRBV18 to TRBJ1-6; possibly TRBD1 for D (6 bases). The germline V gene encodes CDR1 KGHSH and CDR2 LQKENI. This CDR3 spans 15 amino acids. V was pared by 4 bases and J by 7 bases, with 14 bases between. CDR3 in DNA: TGTGCCAGCTCACAGGGGGGAGGGGAGAATTCACCCCTCCACTTT. Translating it yields CASSQGGGENSPLHF. The complete variable domain, with remaining parts taken from reference TRBV18 and TRBJ1-6, reads NAGVMQNPRHLVRRRGQEARLRCSPMKGHSHVYWYRQLPEEGLKFMVYLQKENIIDESGMPKERFSAEFPKEGPSILRIQQVVRGDSAAYFCASSQGGGENSPLHFGNGTRLTVT.

This chain connects TRBV2 to TRBJ2-2; no clear D. Germline V gene sequence: CDR1 SNHLY, CDR2 FYNNEI. This CDR3 has 14 residues. V lost 4 bases to trimming and J lost 5 bases, with 11 bases between them. CDR3 protein: CASSGLVRTGELFF. The CDR3 coding sequence is TGTGCCAGCAGTGGCCTGGTGAGGACCGGGGAGCTGTTTTTT.